The clone carrying this T cell receptor (beta chain) was counted only a few times. These data come from a study of naive and memory T cell subsets. Four PCR rounds used nested alpha and beta constant region primers plus the SP2 primer. Blood and skin TCR RNA was reverse transcribed with alpha and beta constant primers. TCRdb analysed the 5' RACE reads with MiXCR anew, one entry per CDR3 protein. The sample includes 55,000 to 70,000 distinct CDR3 sequences, more than 7.5% of them seen just once. TCR cDNA received a 3' ligated oligonucleotide that carried a UMI. Whole-blood samples were roughly 2.3 ml of peripheral blood from healthy adult volunteers. Input was about 1 to 1000 ng of DNase-treated total RNA without cell sorting. The germline V gene has CDR1 GTSNPN and CDR2 SVGIG (reference sequence). The V gene end was trimmed by 4 bases and the J gene end by 3 bases; junction bases not matched to a gene: 4. The CDR3 sequence is 14 residues long.

The chain employs TRBV30 and TRBJ2-2, with 8 bases that match TRBD1. This clonotype originated in a female donor in good health. This CDR3 is CAWTGTGYTGELFF. CDR3 nucleotide sequence: TGTGCCTGGACCGGGACAGGCTACACCGGGGAGCTGTTTTTT.